This entry concerns a single T cell receptor (beta chain). Its target is unknown. Germline CDR1 GTSNPN, CDR2 SVGIG (reference sequence). CDR3 length: 13 amino acids. Trimming removed 3 bases at V and 2 bases at J, with 11 bases between. This entry comes from a study of beta chain features in type 1 diabetes. Isolated RNA was reverse transcribed in full, so expressed TCRB transcripts were sequenced. Profiling relied on immunoSEQ multiplex PCR, and the TCRdb table lists in-frame clones only, not all of them. The sample lists about 160,000 clones, about 7.8% occurring once. Study-wide results and caveats: Moderate but significant shortening of TCRB CDR3s was recorded in all four CD4+ subsets from Type 1 diabetes patients.

The rearrangement joins TRBV30 to TRBJ2-7, with a weak D call TRBD2 (6 bases). The sequenced material came from central memory CD4+ T cells from blood. The TCR originated in a woman aged 40 to 50 with type 1 diabetes. The CDR3 loop reads CAWRGSGAYEQYF. In DNA form, the CDR3 reads TGTGCCTGGAGGGGATCGGGAGCCTACGAGCAGTACTTC.